The entry below gives a single T cell receptor (beta chain) sequence along with its context. Its antigen is as yet unknown. The PCR used 60 Vbeta and 13 Jbeta primers. Profiled with immunoSEQ multiplex PCR; TCRdb holds only in-frame clones, not every one. The sample lists 76,000 or so clones; about 69% were seen once. This entry is derived from a study of cytomegalovirus exposure and HLA in healthy donors. Study context: Among 150 million to 200 million T cells, an earlier analysis found roughly 120 million unique TCR beta sequences. Whole-study findings and limits: Researchers reportedly found TCR beta sequences accurately predicted most subjects' HLA-A and HLA-B alleles. Some V segments, TRBV6-2 and TRBV6-3 among them, were indistinguishable and were therefore excluded.

CDR3 length: 18 residues. V lost 0 bases and J lost 4; bases outside the gene matches: 12. The germline V gene encodes CDR1 MGHRA and CDR2 YSYEKL. Sequenced material: PBMCs. The chain links TRBV4-1 to TRBJ1-2; 9 bases fit TRBD1. The sequence was obtained from a woman aged 40 to 55 in good health and CMV-seropositive. CDR3 sequence reads: CASSQDHTGQGSGYGYTF. CDR3 nucleotides: TGCGCCAGCAGCCAAGATCACACGGGACAGGGATCGGGCTATGGCTACACCTTC.